These T cell receptor beta chains were read from a single sample in a study of shared clonotypes between healthy human individuals. Only in-frame clones appear in the TCRdb table, and some are missing; sequencing was by immunoSEQ multiplex PCR. The repertoire consists of hundreds of thousands of clones, with around 97% occurring once and the leading ten covering 0.045% to 0.07%. Sequencing was performed on naive CD4+ T cells sorted from blood. These receptors were taken from a woman in her 30s in good health. The CDR3 runs from the conserved cysteine through the conserved F or W. The order of the fields is CDR3 length, D gene, V gene, clone size, J gene, CDR3 DNA, CDR3 protein. A D gene is named only where the DNA matches it firmly. For some rows the clone size is stated as once, few or many, or as a class when expanded; others skip it.

14	.	TRBV4-1	.	TRBJ2-7	TGCGCCAGCAGCCAAGACAGTAGCTCCTACGAGCAGTACTTC	CASSQDSSSYEQYF
16	.	TRBV7-3	once	TRBJ2-2	TGTGCCAGCAGCTTATTTTCCGGCTCAAACACCGGGGAGCTGTTTTTT	CASSLFSGSNTGELFF
15	.	TRBV14	.	TRBJ2-5	TGTGCCAGCAGCCATATGGGGAAAGCGGAAGAGACCCAGTACTTC	CASSHMGKAEETQYF
12	.	TRBV2	.	TRBJ2-7	TGTGCCAGCCGGGAGAGCTCCTACGAGCAGTACTTC	CASRESSYEQYF
15	TRBD1	TRBV15	once	TRBJ1-1	TGTGCCACCAGCCCACACAGGGGCATGAACACTGAAGCTTTCTTT	CATSPHRGMNTEAFF
13	TRBD1	TRBV10-3	.	TRBJ1-2	TGTGCCATCAGTGAGGGACAGGGGGGTGGCTACACCTTC	CAISEGQGGGYTF
18	TRBD2	TRBV5-1	.	TRBJ2-2	TGCGCCAGCAGCTCCGGCATAGCGGGGCTCGCGAACACCGGGGAGCTGTTTTTT	CASSSGIAGLANTGELFF
13	.	TRBV6-4	.	TRBJ1-5	TGTGCCAGCAGTGTGGACACGGGAAGGCCCCAGCATTTT	CASSVDTGRPQHF
16	.	TRBV2	.	TRBJ1-1	TGTGCCAGCAGCCGATTGGGACACGGGATGAACACTGAAGCTTTCTTT	CASSRLGHGMNTEAFF
16	.	TRBV7-9	.	TRBJ2-7	TGTGCCAGCAGCTCACAGGGGAGGCGGGCGTCCTACGAGCAGTACTTC	CASSSQGRRASYEQYF
17	.	TRBV19	.	TRBJ1-5	TGTGCCAGTAGTGATCGCCACACAGTCTATAGCAATCAGCCCCAGCATTTT	CASSDRHTVYSNQPQHF
12	TRBD1	TRBV6-1	once	TRBJ1-2	TGTGCCAGCAGTCACGACAGGGGTGGCTACACCTTC	CASSHDRGGYTF
14	.	TRBV11-2	.	TRBJ2-7	TGTGCCAGCAGCTTAGAGGGCAGGGTATACGAGCAGTACTTC	CASSLEGRVYEQYF
15	.	TRBV19	once	TRBJ1-4	TGTGCCAGCCCCCCTAGCGGGACAATGGATGAAAAACTGTTTTTT	CASPPSGTMDEKLFF
14	.	TRBV4-1	.	TRBJ2-7	TGCGCCAGCAGCCAAAGAACAGGGCGGGACGAGCAGTACTTC	CASSQRTGRDEQYF
17	TRBD2	TRBV4-1	.	TRBJ2-4	TGCGCCAGCAGCCAAGTAGGACTAGCCAAAACCAAAAACATTCAGTACTTC	CASSQVGLAKTKNIQYF
14	.	TRBV10-2	.	TRBJ2-7	TGCGCCAGCAGTGCGACGGGGAGCTCCTACGAGCAGTACTTC	CASSATGSSYEQYF
16	TRBD2	TRBV2	.	TRBJ2-7	TGTGCCAGCAGCCCCGGGGTCGGCGGGAGGTCTTTGGAGCAGTACTTC	CASSPGVGGRSLEQYF
15	.	TRBV7-9	.	TRBJ2-3	TGTGCCAGCAGCTTAGATGCCGGTAGCACAGATACGCAGTATTTT	CASSLDAGSTDTQYF
14	TRBD1	TRBV6-6	.	TRBJ2-7	TGTGCCAGCAGTCCCGGACAGGGAAGAGACGAGCAGTACTTC	CASSPGQGRDEQYF
14	.	TRBV30	.	TRBJ1-1	TGTGCCTGGAGTGGGTCGGGCCTGAGAACTGAAGCTTTCTTT	CAWSGSGLRTEAFF
15	TRBD2	TRBV7-9	.	TRBJ2-1	TGTGCCAGCACCCGAGCGGGGCCCACCTACAATGAGCAGTTCTTC	CASTRAGPTYNEQFF
15	.	TRBV5-1	.	TRBJ2-1	TGCGCCAGCAGCTTGCAGGACAGCTCCTACAATAAGCAGTTCTTC	CASSLQDSSYNKQFF
14	.	TRBV10-3	.	TRBJ1-1	TGTGCCATCAGTCAGGAGACCATGAACACTGAAGCTTTCTTT	CAISQETMNTEAFF
13	TRBD1	TRBV6-5	few	TRBJ1-2	TGTGCCAGCAGCACAGGACAGGACTATGGCTACACCTTC	CASSTGQDYGYTF
13	TRBD1	TRBV6-5	.	TRBJ1-5	TGTGCCAGCAGTCTACAGGGGCATCAGCCCCAGCATTTT	CASSLQGHQPQHF
15	.	TRBV10-3	.	TRBJ1-2	TGTGCCATCAGTAACCCACATGGCTCTAACTATGGCTACACCTTC	CAISNPHGSNYGYTF
12	.	TRBV28	once	TRBJ1-1	TGTGCCAGCAGTTTAAAGCCCACTGAAGCTTTCTTT	CASSLKPTEAFF
15	TRBD2	TRBV11-1	once	TRBJ2-1	TGTGCCAGCAGCTTAGTGCTAGCGGGAGATAATGAGCAGTTCTTC	CASSLVLAGDNEQFF
14	.	TRBV29-1	.	TRBJ2-3	TGCAGCGTTGAAGGGACGGGGTACACAGATACGCAGTATTTT	CSVEGTGYTDTQYF
12	.	TRBV5-1	.	TRBJ2-7	TGCGCCAGCAGCTTGGAAGGGGGGGAGCAGTACTTC	CASSLEGGEQYF
15	TRBD1	TRBV10-1	.	TRBJ2-1	TGCGCCAGCAGTGCCCACCGGGACAGGGTCAATGAGCAGTTCTTC	CASSAHRDRVNEQFF
14	.	TRBV27	.	TRBJ1-2	TGTGCCAGCAGTATTTCCGGGACTATGCATGGCTACACCTTC	CASSISGTMHGYTF
14	TRBD1	TRBV6-5	.	TRBJ2-7	TGTGCCAGCAGTTACGTGGGACAGCCTTACGAGCAGTACTTC	CASSYVGQPYEQYF
15	.	TRBV19	once	TRBJ1-2	TGTGCCAGTACCCCTGGGGCAGGGGATCCCTATGGCTACACCTTC	CASTPGAGDPYGYTF
16	.	TRBV27	.	TRBJ2-7	TGTGCCAGCAGCACTCTTGACAGAAGATCCGCCTACGAGCAGTACTTC	CASSTLDRRSAYEQYF
15	TRBD1	TRBV5-8	.	TRBJ1-5	TGTGCCAGCAGCTTCAGGACAGGGGGCGTTCAGCCCCAGCATTTT	CASSFRTGGVQPQHF
17	.	TRBV2	.	TRBJ2-3	TGTGCCAGCAGTGAAGGGCGGGCGGGCTTCACTTCATATACGCAGTATTTT	CASSEGRAGFTSYTQYF
15	TRBD2	TRBV2	.	TRBJ2-3	TGTGCCAGCAGCTCCAGGACTAGCGGCACAGATACGCAGTATTTT	CASSSRTSGTDTQYF
14	.	TRBV5-6	.	TRBJ2-1	TGTGCCAGCAGCCGAGTCGCCTCCTACAATGAGCAGTTCTTC	CASSRVASYNEQFF
14	.	TRBV11-2	.	TRBJ2-3	TGTGCCAGCAGCTTCCGCAGGAGCACAGATACGCAGTATTTT	CASSFRRSTDTQYF
12	.	TRBV7-9	.	TRBJ2-7	TGTGCCAGCAGCCCTTGGACTGGCGAGCAGTACTTC	CASSPWTGEQYF
13	.	TRBV6-5	.	TRBJ1-2	TGTGCCAGCAGACCCACAGGGAGCTATGGCTACACCTTC	CASRPTGSYGYTF
14	.	TRBV9	.	TRBJ1-5	TGTGCCAGCAGCGCGGGTAGGGGGAGTCAGCCCCAGCATTTT	CASSAGRGSQPQHF
13	.	TRBV28	.	TRBJ1-2	TGTGCCAGCAACAAACAGGGCGCGGGTGGCTACACCTTC	CASNKQGAGGYTF
19	.	TRBV14	.	TRBJ2-6	TGTGCCAGCAGCCTTACAGAGCTTCCCACCTACTCTGGGGCCAACGTCCTGACTTTC	CASSLTELPTYSGANVLTF
15	.	TRBV5-4	.	TRBJ1-4	TGTGCCAGCAGCTTGTCGGCTGCAACTAATGAAAAACTGTTTTTT	CASSLSAATNEKLFF
15	.	TRBV18	.	TRBJ1-5	TGTGCCAGCTCAGGCGGACAGAATAGCAATCAGCCCCAGCATTTT	CASSGGQNSNQPQHF
14	TRBD1	TRBV6-7	.	TRBJ2-7	TGTGCCAGCAGAGGGACAGGGATGTCCTACGAGCAGTACTTC	CASRGTGMSYEQYF
16	.	TRBV2	once	TRBJ2-6	TGTGCCAGCAGTGATTACAGGATCTCTGGGGCCAACGTCCTGACTTTC	CASSDYRISGANVLTF
16	.	TRBV4-1	once	TRBJ2-7	TGCGCCAGCAGCAATACCTTCGGAGCGGCAGGGCGAGGGCAGTACTTC	CASSNTFGAAGRGQYF
15	.	TRBV2	.	TRBJ2-2	TGTGCCAGCAGTGGGACCCCCGACGGCACCGGGGAGCTGTTTTTT	CASSGTPDGTGELFF
15	TRBD2	TRBV29-1	.	TRBJ2-1	TGCAGCGTTGGCGGCCTAGCGGTCCTCTACAATGAGCAGTTCTTC	CSVGGLAVLYNEQFF
16	.	TRBV7-9	once	TRBJ1-1	TGTGCCAGCAGCCCTAGGGGGGAGGGGCGGAACACTGAAGCTTTCTTT	CASSPRGEGRNTEAFF
13	TRBD1	TRBV10-3	.	TRBJ1-3	TGTGCCATAAGCCCGGGACAGGGAAACACCATATATTTT	CAISPGQGNTIYF
13	.	TRBV28	once	TRBJ1-1	TGTGCCAGCCGGGGTTCGGTGAACACTGAAGCTTTCTTT	CASRGSVNTEAFF
16	TRBD1	TRBV28	.	TRBJ1-5	TGTGCCAGCAGCCGCTCCCCGGGACAGGCCTATCAGCCCCAGCATTTT	CASSRSPGQAYQPQHF
15	.	TRBV7-9	.	TRBJ1-5	TGTGCCAGCAGCTTAGGAGGGGATCCCAATCAGCCCCAGCATTTT	CASSLGGDPNQPQHF
16	.	TRBV5-8	.	TRBJ2-3	TGTGCCAGCAGCTTGGAGGGATTCCCTAGCACAGATACGCAGTATTTT	CASSLEGFPSTDTQYF
13	.	TRBV7-9	.	TRBJ1-2	TGTGCCAGCAGGGGACCGACCCACGGAGGCTACACCTTC	CASRGPTHGGYTF